The clone carrying this T cell receptor beta chain was detected many times. Its antigen is still unknown. This specimen comes from a study of T cells in Graves' hyperthyroidism and ophthalmopathy. RNA transcripts were the template for amplifying TCR beta CDR3 regions. A first-round RT-PCR of the TCR CDR3 used the HTBI primer set. TCRdb used MiXCR to reprocess the multiplex PCR reads, holding one entry per CDR3 protein. The table lists about 660,000 distinct CDR3 sequences, nearly 45% of them singletons. The diagnoses drew upon clinical symptoms, serum thyroxine and TRAb, thyroid ultrasound and orbital computed tomography. Study-wide points: Blood also showed most of the thyroid clonotypes that were expanded above 0.001. Ophthalmopathy was distinguished from stable hyperthyroidism by 13 V-J signatures.

The CDR3 loop spans 15 amino acids. Germline assignment: CDR1 SEHNR and CDR2 FQNEAQ (reference sequence). Trimming took 5 bases from V and 1 from J, leaving 14 bases between them. Sequenced material: peripheral blood or thyroid tissue (not recorded which). This sequence was found in an adult man with Graves' disease, either hyperthyroidism or ophthalmopathy (not recorded which). The genes are TRBV7-9 and TRBJ1-1; unclear D gene. This CDR3 reads CASSQGSAGNTEAFF. In nucleotides, the CDR3 is TGTGCCAGCAGCCAAGGGTCCGCGGGGAACACTGAAGCTTTCTTT.